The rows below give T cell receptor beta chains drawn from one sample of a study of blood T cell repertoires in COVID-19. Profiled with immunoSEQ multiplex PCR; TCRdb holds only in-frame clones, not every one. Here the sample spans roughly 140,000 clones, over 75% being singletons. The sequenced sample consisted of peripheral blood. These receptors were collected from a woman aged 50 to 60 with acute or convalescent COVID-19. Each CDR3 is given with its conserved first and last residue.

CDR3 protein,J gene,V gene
CASSQTRVTNYGYTF,TRBJ1-2,TRBV4-1
CASSEAVVSGEQFF,TRBJ2-1,TRBV2
CASSQDLAYGYTF,TRBJ1-2,TRBV14
CASSSTGFLETQYF,TRBJ2-5,TRBV27
CASSRRLAGLNEQFF,TRBJ2-1,TRBV6-2/TRBV6-3
CASSLTLNTGELFF,TRBJ2-2,TRBV11-3
CASSQRGFYGYTF,TRBJ1-2,TRBV3-1/TRBV3-2
CASSSQGFELEAFF,TRBJ1-1,TRBV6-5
CASSLQGAKGYTF,TRBJ1-2,TRBV18
CASSYGRADGYTF,TRBJ1-2,TRBV6-6
CASSITGLGEKLFF,TRBJ1-4,TRBV5-1
CASSVGTRQPQHF,TRBJ1-5,TRBV9
CASSSNRVLYEQYF,TRBJ2-7,TRBV11-2
CASSQEGRWDTEAFF,TRBJ1-1,TRBV7-2
CASSDGPTYNEQFF,TRBJ2-1,TRBV6-4
CAWSPTSNQPQHF,TRBJ1-5,TRBV30
CAWSVTGGQPQHF,TRBJ1-5,TRBV30
CASSSQGPRNTIYF,TRBJ1-3,TRBV7-8
CAISGESAVNTDTQYF,TRBJ2-3,TRBV10-3
CASSFSLTGDTEAFF,TRBJ1-1,TRBV7-9
CASSQGGGDYGYTF,TRBJ1-2,TRBV3-1/TRBV3-2
CASSLSGDRATYEQYF,TRBJ2-7,TRBV7-8
CASSLRLRGNNQPQHF,TRBJ1-5,TRBV7-8
CASSLARGPGGNQPQHF,TRBJ1-5,TRBV7-6